These 8 T cell receptor beta chains were sequenced from one sample in a study of T-cell reconstitution after alpha-beta-depleted transplantation in children. TCRbeta library construction was performed incorporating unique molecular identifiers. MiXCR, run by TCRdb on the PCR reads, gives a single entry per CDR3 protein. The table lists about 500,000 distinct CDR3 sequences, roughly 10% of them singletons. Sequenced material: PBMCs, mostly from graft donor cells, taken 180 days after TCRalphabeta/CD19-depleted stem cell transplant. The receptors shown here come from a female patient aged 2-9 years who had a stem cell transplant for aplastic anemia, so the T cells may come from the graft donor.

This clonotype was picked up many times. The chain carries TRBV28 and TRBJ2-3, with D unclear. The length of the CDR3 is 12 residues. Germline V CDR1 and CDR2: MDHEN, SYDVKM. V was pared by 5 bases and J by 0 bases, with 3 bases between. CDR3 protein: CASSVSTDTQYF. The CDR3 DNA follows: TGTGCCAGCAGTGTTAGCACAGATACGCAGTATTTT.

This clonotype was observed a handful of times. V is TRBV25-1 and J is TRBJ2-7; 12 bases line up with TRBD1. CDR1 is MGHDK and CDR2 is SYGVNS in the germline V gene. This CDR3 is built from 13 residues. The J segment lost 5 bases and the V segment lost 6 bases, leaving 2 bases of the junction unmatched. The CDR3 region has the DNA TGTGCCAGCAGAGGGACAGGGGGCCACGAGCAGTACGTC. This sequence encodes CASRGTGGHEQYV.

This clonotype came up a few times. DNA for the CDR3: TGTGCCAGCAGTGATCCGGGACAGGGCCCCATGAACACTGAAGCTTTCTTT. Translated: CASSDPGQGPMNTEAFF. This chain uses TRBV25-1 with TRBJ1-1; 9 positions agree with TRBD1. Germline CDR1 and CDR2: MGHDK and SYGVNS. With 3 bases clipped from V and 0 bases from J, the junction kept 8 bases outside the gene matches. The CDR3 sequence is 17 residues long.

This rearrangement joins TRBV14 to TRBJ2-2; D not certain. Germline assignment: CDR1 SGHDN and CDR2 FVKESK. CDR3 length equals 14 residues. V dropped 2 bases and J dropped 7 bases, with 11 bases sitting between them. DNA for the CDR3: TGTGCCAGCAGCCAACTTCACTATTACGGGGAGCTGTTTTTT. Amino acids: CASSQLHYYGELFF.

This clonotype showed up just a few times. This sequence joins TRBV5-1 and TRBJ2-7, with unresolved D. CDR1 is SGHRS and CDR2 is YFSETQ in the germline V gene. CDR3 length: 15 residues. Trimming pared 0 bases from V and 2 bases from J, leaving 12 bases between. DNA for the CDR3: TGCGCCAGCAGCTTGGCCTTTACCGAGCCCTACGAGCAGTACTTC. Its translation: CASSLAFTEPYEQYF.

This clonotype was observed a handful of times. V and J are TRBV9 and TRBJ2-5; D may be TRBD2 (5 bases). The CDR3 extends over 13 amino acids. V was pared by 3 bases and J by 5 bases, with 11 bases between. The germline V gene encodes CDR1 SGDLS and CDR2 YYNGEE. In DNA, the CDR3 is TGTGCCAGCAGCGCGACTACTAAGGAGACCCAGTACTTC. Its translation is CASSATTKETQYF.

The V call is TRBV24-1, the J call TRBJ2-1, with D tentatively TRBD2 (6 bases). The CDR3 is 15 residues long. CDR1 KGHDR and CDR2 SFDVKD come from the germline V gene. V lost 4 bases, J lost 2 bases, and 11 bases lay in between. The CDR3 DNA is TGTGCCACCAGTGAGGCTCGCGGGGCCTACAATGAGCAGTTCTTC. It encodes CATSEARGAYNEQFF.

This chain joins TRBV13 and TRBJ1-2; 11 bases match TRBD1. Germline trimming cut 4 bases from V and 6 bases from J; bases unmatched to any gene: 7. Looked up from germline, CDR1 is PRHDT and CDR2 is FYEKMQ (reference sequence). The CDR3 length is 15 residues. The CDR3 is CASSSRDRGIHGYTF. The CDR3 DNA follows: TGTGCCAGCAGCTCCAGGGACAGGGGGATTCATGGCTACACCTTC.